These 12 T cell receptor beta chains were all obtained from the same sample, sequenced in a study of metastatic and nonmetastatic thyroid tumors. Through MiXCR, TCRdb re-clonotyped the PCR reads. The table lists around 15,000 clones, around 3.8% of them singletons, with about a quarter in the top ten. Not a single patient had been given any form of treatment at any point before undergoing thyroid surgery. The specimen sequenced was tumor tissue. The receptors originated from a female donor with papillary thyroid cancer or a benign thyroid nodule (not recorded which). Some clones in this sample may be carry-over from other donors' samples.

This clone was observed a few times. The chain carries TRBV4-1 and TRBJ2-7; TRBD2 aligns across 8 bases. Germline V lookup: CDR1 MGHRA, CDR2 YSYEKL. CDR3 length: 16 amino acids. J was trimmed by 2 bases and V by 0 bases; bases with no gene match: 6. CDR3 amino acids: CASSQDGSGRTYEQYF. DNA for the CDR3: TGCGCCAGCAGCCAAGATGGGAGCGGGAGAACCTACGAGCAGTACTTC.

The rearrangement uses TRBV6-1 and TRBJ2-7; 7 nucleotides match TRBD2. In germline, CDR1 is MNHNS, CDR2 SASEGT. The CDR3 totals 16 residues. Losses at the gene ends were 1 base for V and 4 bases for J; bases not matched to a gene: 10. The CDR3 is CASSEDPSGVKYEQYF. Written as DNA, the CDR3 is TGTGCCAGCAGTGAAGATCCCAGCGGGGTAAAATACGAGCAGTACTTC.

This clone has just a few counts. The J gene is TRBJ2-7, the V gene TRBV28; 13 bases line up with TRBD2. The CDR3 is made up of 16 amino acids. The J segment lost 2 bases and the V segment lost 5 bases, leaving 6 bases of the junction unmatched. Per germline, CDR1 MDHEN and CDR2 SYDVKM. The CDR3 region is CASSPGLAGAAYEQYF. CDR3 nucleotide sequence: TGTGCCAGCAGTCCTGGACTAGCGGGAGCCGCCTACGAGCAGTACTTC.

The chain links TRBV6-1 to TRBJ2-3; maybe TRBD2 (6 bases). V was cut by 6 bases and J by 0 bases, with 10 bases left in between. CDR1 and CDR2 (germline): MNHNS, SASEGT. The CDR3 loop spans 14 amino acids. The CDR3 bases are TGTGCCAGCAGCGAACGGGGGAGCACAGATACGCAGTATTTT. This translates into CASSERGSTDTQYF.

V is TRBV28 and J is TRBJ1-2, with a tentative D call TRBD1 (5 bases). Germline CDR1 MDHEN, CDR2 SYDVKM. V lost 5 bases and J 3 bases, leaving 16 bases between the germline ends. The CDR3 spans 15 residues. The CDR3 region is CASSVGGVGDYGYTF. The DNA for the CDR3 is TGTGCCAGCAGTGTGGGGGGGGTAGGCGACTATGGCTACACCTTC.

This clone has only a few counts. CDR3 region: CASSYSGSYEQYF. CDR3 nucleotides: TGTGCCAGCAGTTATTCAGGTTCTTACGAGCAGTACTTC. The rearrangement uses TRBV6-9 and TRBJ2-7; D is ambiguous. This CDR3 is 13 amino acids long. The germline V and J ends were trimmed by 0 bases and 4 bases, with 7 bases remaining between them. Germline CDR1 is MNHGY and CDR2 is SVAAGI.

This clone was detected only a few times. The chain recombines TRBV11-1 with TRBJ2-1; D gene ambiguous. V dropped 5 bases and J dropped 0 bases, with 14 bases sitting between them. CDR3 length equals 16 residues. Germline assignment: CDR1 SGHAT and CDR2 FQDESV (reference sequence). The CDR3 reads CASSPSRSRSYNEQFF. The CDR3 coding sequence is TGTGCCAGCAGCCCATCCAGGAGCCGCTCCTACAATGAGCAGTTCTTC.

The sample holds a few counts of this clone. The rearrangement links TRBV6-1 to TRBJ2-3; D is perhaps TRBD2 (6 bases). The V end lost 0 bases, the J end lost 3 bases, and 13 bases lay between the germline ends. Germline V lookup: CDR1 MNHNS, CDR2 SASEGT. There are 16 residues in the CDR3. CDR3 region: CASSEAGGGSTDTQYF. The CDR3 DNA is TGTGCCAGCAGTGAAGCAGGAGGAGGGAGTACAGATACGCAGTATTTT.

In this sample, this clone turned up a few times. The CDR3 DNA sequence: TGTGCCAGCAGACCCGGGACTGCTAACTATGGCTACACCTTC. Its protein product is CASRPGTANYGYTF. The V gene is TRBV2, the J gene TRBJ1-2, with D tentatively TRBD1 (5 bases). The CDR3 loop spans 14 amino acids. Between the trimmed V and J ends, which lost 6 bases and 0 bases, there was a span of 11 bases. CDR1 and CDR2 from the germline V gene are SNHLY and FYNNEI.

At least ten counts were recorded for this clone. The genes are TRBV28 and TRBJ1-2; possibly TRBD1 for D (6 bases). Trimming took off 4 bases at V and 4 bases at J, with 10 bases between the two ends. The V gene's germline CDR1 is MDHEN and CDR2 SYDVKM. The CDR3 extends over 13 amino acids. The DNA of the CDR3 is TGTGCCAGCAGTTCGGGGGGGGCCTATGGCTACACCTTC. This translates into CASSSGGAYGYTF.

This rearrangement joins TRBV2 to TRBJ2-2; D unresolved. V lost 3 bases, J lost 13 bases, and 9 bases lay in between. Germline lookup yields CDR1 SNHLY and CDR2 FYNNEI. The CDR3 extends over 11 amino acids. The DNA of the CDR3 is TGTGCCAGCAGTGATACCGTGGGGCTGTTTTTT. Its protein is CASSDTVGLFF.

Note on this clone: At one end, the junction sequence differs from germline, possibly due to a read error. The rearrangement links TRBV7-9 to TRBJ2-2; tentatively, D is TRBD1 or TRBD2 (5 bases each). This CDR3 contains 14 residues. Germline values: CDR1 SEHNR, CDR2 FQNEAQ (reference sequence). The CDR3 region is CASRDQGATGEPFF. The CDR3 region has the DNA TGTGCCAGCAGGGACCAGGGCGCCACCGGGGAGCCGTTTTTT.